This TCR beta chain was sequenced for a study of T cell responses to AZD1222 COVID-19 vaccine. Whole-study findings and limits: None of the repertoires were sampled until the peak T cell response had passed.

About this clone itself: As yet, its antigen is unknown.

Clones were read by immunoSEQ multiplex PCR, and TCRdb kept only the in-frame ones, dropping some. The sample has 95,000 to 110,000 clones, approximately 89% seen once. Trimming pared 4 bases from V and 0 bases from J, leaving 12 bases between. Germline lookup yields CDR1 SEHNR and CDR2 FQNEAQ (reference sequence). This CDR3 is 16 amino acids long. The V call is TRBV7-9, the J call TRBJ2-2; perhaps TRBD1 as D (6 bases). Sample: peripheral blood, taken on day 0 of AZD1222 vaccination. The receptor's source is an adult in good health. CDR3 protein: CASSSSGTTNTGELFF. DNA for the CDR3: TGTGCCAGCAGCTCCTCCGGGACAACGAACACCGGGGAGCTGTTTTTT.